These 16 T cell receptor beta chains share one sample of origin, sequenced in a study of blood T cell repertoires in COVID-19. Sequenced by immunoSEQ multiplex PCR; TCRdb stores in-frame clones only, minus some. The sample lists 390,000 or so clones, around nine tenths occurring once. Sequenced: PBMCs or T cells enriched from blood (not recorded which). Every receptor here comes from a woman in her forties or fifties who had recovered from COVID-19.

This sequence joins TRBV4-2 and TRBJ1-2; D might be TRBD1 (6 bases). This CDR3 region has 16 residues. CDR1 is LGHNA, CDR2 YNFKEQ, per germline. Trimming removed 1 base from V and 6 bases from J, with 18 bases in between. CDR3 DNA sequence: TGTGCCAGCAGCCAAGTAGGCGGGCAGGGGACGGATGGCTACACCTTC. Translation gives CASSQVGGQGTDGYTF.

The CDR3 nucleotides read TGTGCCAGCAGTCCGGGCGGGAGCTCCTATAATTCACCCCTCCACTTT. It is translated as CASSPGGSSYNSPLHF. The chain couples TRBV7-6 to TRBJ1-6; D not resolved. V was shortened by 6 bases and J by 0 bases, with 12 bases between the two germline ends. Germline CDR1 SGHVS, CDR2 FNYEAQ. The CDR3 extends over 16 amino acids. The full variable domain, completed using reference TRBV7-6 and TRBJ1-6, is GAGVSQSPRYKVTKRGQDVALRCDPISGHVSLYWYRQALGQGPEFLTYFNYEAQQDKSGLPNDRFSAERPEGSISTLTIQRTEQRDSAMYRCASSPGGSSYNSPLHFGNGTRLTVT.

Only one count was recorded for this clone. CDR3: CASSTQQGLYGYTF. The CDR3 DNA sequence: TGTGCCAGCAGTACCCAACAGGGTCTCTATGGCTACACCTTC. The chain has TRBV6-2 or TRBV6-3 and TRBJ1-2, with D possibly TRBD1 on 6 matching bases. CDR3 length equals 14 residues. V dropped 5 bases and J dropped 4 bases, with 14 bases sitting between them. Germline loops: CDR1 MNHEY, CDR2 SVGEGT.

The chain couples TRBV7-2 to TRBJ1-6, with 8 bases fitting TRBD1. Germline CDR1 is SGHTA and CDR2 is FQGNSA. V gave up 1 base and J gave up 5 bases; unmatched junction bases: 4. CDR3 length equals 16 residues. The CDR3: CASSLVPGGNNSPLHF. In DNA, the CDR3 is TGTGCCAGCAGCTTAGTACCAGGGGGCAATAATTCACCCCTCCACTTT. Together with reference TRBV7-2 and TRBJ1-6, the CDR3 gives the full variable domain: GAGVSQSPSNKVTEKGKDVELRCDPISGHTALYWYRQSLGQGLEFLIYFQGNSAPDKSGLPSDRFSAERTGGSVSTLTIQRTQQEDSAVYLCASSLVPGGNNSPLHFGNGTRLTVT.

This clone was observed once. This sequence joins TRBV9 and TRBJ1-2, with TRBD1 identical over 8 bases. CDR1 and CDR2 from the germline V gene are SGDLS and YYNGEE. The CDR3 covers 15 residues. J lost 6 bases, V lost 1 base, and 8 bases had no gene match. The CDR3 DNA follows: TGTGCCAGCAGCGTACAGGGGGCGGGGGCCCATGGCTACACCTTC. Encoded protein: CASSVQGAGAHGYTF.

The gene calls are TRBV19 and TRBJ1-5, with D possibly being TRBD1 (6 bases). Per germline, CDR1 LNHDA and CDR2 SQIVND (reference sequence). V was trimmed by 4 bases and J by 4 bases, leaving 14 bases between them. The CDR3 extends over 15 amino acids. The CDR3 DNA reads TGTGCCAGTAGTACGGGGACAACCCGGAATCAGCCCCAGCATTTT. This translates into CASSTGTTRNQPQHF.

The chain couples TRBV5-6 to TRBJ1-4; D may be TRBD1 (6 bases). V gave up 1 base and J gave up 7 bases, with 14 bases separating them. The CDR3 is 15 residues long. The germline gives CDR1 SGHDT, CDR2 YYEEEE. The CDR3 here is CASSLPGGGREKLFF. For the CDR3, the DNA is TGTGCCAGCAGCTTGCCTGGGGGCGGACGTGAAAAACTGTTTTTT.

The chain recombines TRBV6-5 with TRBJ2-5; no definite D call. This CDR3 region has 15 residues. V lost 2 bases and J 5 bases, leaving 15 bases between the germline ends. Per the germline V gene, CDR1 is MNHEY and CDR2 is SVGAGI. CDR3: CASSYGISAVETQYF. The CDR3, as DNA: TGTGCCAGCAGTTACGGTATAAGTGCGGTGGAGACCCAGTACTTC.

The CDR3 region is CASRRTGGPGYTF. The CDR3 DNA follows: TGTGCCAGCAGGCGGACAGGGGGCCCGGGCTACACCTTC. This chain links TRBV13 with TRBJ1-2; 11 nucleotides agree with TRBD1. The CDR3 spans 13 residues. Losses at the gene ends were 6 bases for V and 8 bases for J; bases not matched to a gene: 5. CDR1 and CDR2 from the germline V gene are PRHDT and FYEKMQ (reference sequence).

The sample holds a few counts of this clone. CDR3 coding DNA: TGTGCCAGCAGTTCTTCCAGCGGGGAGCTGTTTTTT. Residues: CASSSSSGELFF. This rearrangement joins TRBV6-2 or TRBV6-3 to TRBJ2-2; no definite D call. CDR3 length: 12 residues. V lost 4 bases and J lost 7, with 7 bases in between. Germline loops: CDR1 MNHEY, CDR2 SVGEGT.

The chain couples TRBV3-1 (or the pseudogene TRBV3-2) to TRBJ1-4; TRBD1 matches at 9 bases. Germline V gene data show CDR1 as LGHDT and CDR2 as YNNKEL (reference sequence). The CDR3 sequence is 16 residues long. After removal of 1 base from V and 8 bases from J, the junction contained 8 bases not matched to a gene. CDR3 DNA: TGTGCCAGCAGCCAAGGGGGGGGACAGGGAGGCGAAAAACTGTTTTTT. As protein: CASSQGGGQGGEKLFF.

The V call is TRBV23-1, the J call TRBJ1-3; no clear D gene. TRBV23-1 has ORF status, its function being uncertain. There are 15 residues in the CDR3. Trimming left V 4 bases short and J 3 bases short, with 13 bases between. The CDR3, as DNA: TGCGCCAGCAGTCCCACGGTTGTTGATGGAAACACCATATATTTT. The encoded protein is CASSPTVVDGNTIYF.

The chain has TRBV10-3 and TRBJ2-1; D is undetermined. The CDR3 loop spans 12 amino acids. The germline V and J ends were trimmed by 4 bases and 10 bases, with 11 bases remaining between them. Germline assignment: CDR1 ENHRY and CDR2 SYGVKD. The CDR3: CAISGSNSEQFF. DNA of the CDR3: TGTGCCATCAGTGGCTCTAACTCGGAGCAGTTCTTC.

The chain couples TRBV30 to TRBJ1-1, with 7 bases lining up with TRBD1. V lost 4 bases to trimming and J lost 8 bases; unmatched junction nucleotides: 13. CDR3 length: 14 residues. Per the germline V gene, CDR1 is GTSNPN and CDR2 is SVGIG (reference sequence). The CDR3 DNA is TGTGCCTGGAACCCACAGGGGTCCTCAAGAGAAGCTTTCTTT. Translating it yields CAWNPQGSSREAFF.

The V call is TRBV27, the J call TRBJ2-6; TRBD2 matches at 8 bases. Germline trimming cut 5 bases from V and 4 bases from J; bases unmatched to any gene: 7. Germline CDR1 MNHEY, CDR2 SMNVEV (reference sequence). The length of the CDR3 is 16 residues. The CDR3 DNA reads TGTGCCAGCAGTCCCGGGGGGGCCTCAGGGGCCAACGTCCTGACTTTC. Residues: CASSPGGASGANVLTF. The complete variable domain, with remaining parts taken from reference TRBV27 and TRBJ2-6, reads EAQVTQNPRYLITVTGKKLTVTCSQNMNHEYMSWYRQDPGLGLRQIYYSMNVEVTDKGDVPEGYKVSRKEKRNFPLILESPSPNQTSLYFCASSPGGASGANVLTFGAGSRLTVL.

The V and J genes are TRBV5-1 and TRBJ2-1; TRBD1 is a possible D gene (5 bases). The CDR3 length is 12 residues. Germline CDR1 reads SGHRS; CDR2 reads YFSETQ. Trimming removed 0 bases at V and 9 bases at J, with 7 bases between. The CDR3 loop reads CASSLVQGEQFF. The CDR3 region has the DNA TGCGCCAGCAGCTTGGTTCAGGGTGAGCAGTTCTTC.